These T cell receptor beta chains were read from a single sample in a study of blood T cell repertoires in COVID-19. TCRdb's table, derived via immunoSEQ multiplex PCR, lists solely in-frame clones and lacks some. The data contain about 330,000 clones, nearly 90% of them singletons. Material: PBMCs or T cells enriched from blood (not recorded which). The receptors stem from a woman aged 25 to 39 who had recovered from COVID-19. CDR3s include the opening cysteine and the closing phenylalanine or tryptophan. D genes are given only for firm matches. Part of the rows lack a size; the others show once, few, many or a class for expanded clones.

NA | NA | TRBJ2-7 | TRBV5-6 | CASSLVGTNYEQYF | TGTGCCAGCAGCTTGGTAGGGACAAACTACGAGCAGTACTTC
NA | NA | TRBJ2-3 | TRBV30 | CAWEISDTQYF | TGTGCCTGGGAAATCTCAGATACGCAGTATTTT
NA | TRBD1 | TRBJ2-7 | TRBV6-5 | CANRGRDEQYF | TGTGCCAACAGGGGCCGTGACGAGCAGTACTTC
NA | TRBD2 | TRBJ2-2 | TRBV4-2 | CASSQGTSDTGELFF | TGTGCCAGCAGCCAGGGGACTAGTGACACCGGGGAGCTGTTTTTT
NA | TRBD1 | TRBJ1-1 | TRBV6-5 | CASSRPTQGAEAFF | TGTGCCAGCAGCCGACCGACCCAGGGGGCTGAAGCTTTCTTT
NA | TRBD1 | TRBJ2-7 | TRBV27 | CASSLSGTGREQYF | TGTGCCAGCAGTTTATCCGGGACAGGTCGCGAGCAGTACTTC
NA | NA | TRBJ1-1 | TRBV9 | CASSARSGGGTEAFF | TGTGCCAGCAGCGCCCGGTCTGGGGGCGGCACTGAAGCTTTCTTT
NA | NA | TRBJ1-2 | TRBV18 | CASSQDSNYGYTF | TGTGCCAGCTCACAGGACAGCAACTATGGCTACACCTTC
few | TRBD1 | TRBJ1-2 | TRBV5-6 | CASTPGGIGYTF | TGTGCCAGCACCCCAGGGGGGATCGGCTACACCTTC
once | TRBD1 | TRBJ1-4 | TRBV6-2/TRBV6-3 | CASSYDRAGTNEKLFF | TGTGCCAGCAGTTACGACAGGGCTGGAACTAATGAAAAACTGTTTTTT
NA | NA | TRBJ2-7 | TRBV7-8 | CASSLGGAGVNEQYF | TGTGCCAGCAGCTTAGGTGGTGCAGGGGTCAACGAGCAGTACTTC
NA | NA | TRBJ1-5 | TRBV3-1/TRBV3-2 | CASSLGGLSNQPQHF | TGTGCCAGCAGCCTGGGAGGGCTTAGCAATCAGCCCCAGCATTTT
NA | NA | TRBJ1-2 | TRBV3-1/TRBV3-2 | CASSRSSIGYGYTF | TGTGCCAGCAGCCGGAGCAGTATCGGCTATGGCTACACCTTC
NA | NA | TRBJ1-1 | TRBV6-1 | CASSESLIPMNTEAFF | TGTGCCAGCAGTGAATCCCTAATCCCCATGAACACTGAAGCTTTCTTT
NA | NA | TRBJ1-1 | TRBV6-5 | CASGSDRMNTEAFF | TGTGCCAGCGGTTCGGACAGAATGAACACTGAAGCTTTCTTT
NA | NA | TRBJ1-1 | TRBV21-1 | CASSNGTGGTEAFF | TGTGCCAGCAGCAATGGGACAGGAGGCACTGAAGCTTTCTTT
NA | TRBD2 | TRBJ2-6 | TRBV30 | CAWSVRGGSGANVLTF | TGTGCCTGGAGTGTACGGGGAGGGAGCGGGGCCAACGTCCTGACTTTC
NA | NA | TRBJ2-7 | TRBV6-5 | CASKKQGSYEQYF | TGTGCCAGCAAGAAACAGGGCTCCTACGAGCAGTACTTC
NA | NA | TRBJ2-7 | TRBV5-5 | CASSSPGHLIPYEQYF | TGTGCCAGCAGCTCCCCGGGACACTTGATTCCCTACGAGCAGTACTTC
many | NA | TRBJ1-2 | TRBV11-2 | CASSLVETAGYGYTF | TGTGCCAGCAGCTTAGTGGAGACGGCGGGGTATGGCTACACCTTC